Reported below is one TCR beta chain. This entry belongs to a study of cytomegalovirus exposure and HLA in healthy donors. Primers: 60 Vbeta forward and 13 Jbeta reverse. Repertoires were generated with immunoSEQ multiplex PCR, while TCRdb's copy carries only in-frame clones and drops some. Of approximately 210,000 clones in the sample, over 75% were seen once. CDR3 length: 15 amino acids. V lost 2 bases, J lost 10 bases, and 15 bases lay in between. Germline CDR1 is MDHEN and CDR2 is SYDVKM. The sample comprised PBMCs. The receptor's source is a male donor in good health and CMV-seronegative. The gene calls are TRBV28 and TRBJ1-6; possibly TRBD1 for D (5 bases). CDR3 DNA sequence: TGTGCCAGCAGTTTAACGCAGGGTCTAGGATCACCCCTCCACTTT. The encoded protein is CASSLTQGLGSPLHF. The full variable domain, with the rest looked up from reference TRBV28 and TRBJ1-6, is DVKVTQSSRYLVKRTGEKVFLECVQDMDHENMFWYRQDPGLGLRLIYFSYDVKMKEKGDIPEGYSVSREKKERFSLILESASTNQTSMYLCASSLTQGLGSPLHFGNGTRLTVT.